This T cell receptor beta chain was captured by sequencing in a study of cytomegalovirus exposure and HLA in healthy donors (dated 2017 in TCRdb). The study in broad terms: An earlier analysis of 550 to 700 of the donors reported roughly 300 Gb of sequence data and more than 90 million unique TCR beta sequences from 150 million to 200 million T cells. About 300 gigabases of sequencing data and approximately 80 million unique TCR sequences were included in an early release covering over 600 HLA-typed donors. Among the roughly 370 genotyped donors, approximately 76% belonged to the genetic ancestry cluster associated with self-reported Caucasian donors. The study aimed to test whether signatures of past pathogen exposure could be identified by cataloging public T cell receptors. Using immunosequencing, the study profiled T cell repertoires from 500 to 800 subjects and related those repertoires to cytomegalovirus serostatus. In addition to the first cohort of about 650 subjects, a separate validation cohort of 120 different subjects was used. To predict cytomegalovirus infection status, the study brought together high-throughput TCR immunosequencing, statistical association of individual TCRs with disease status, and machine learning. In a later analysis, previously published TCR beta repertoires from 666 donors were re-analyzed and high-resolution HLA genotyping was added so that TCR occurrence patterns could be studied. Rather than using new phenotypic data, the later analysis identified candidate immune exposures from TCR beta sequences and from how often those sequences occurred across donors. In an earlier analysis of several hundred of the donors, high-throughput TCR beta sequencing was used to judge whether each TCR beta V gene segment behaved as functional or pseudogenic. Donor age, sex, ethnicity and CMV serostatus were collected together with the repertoire data. In a later genetic analysis, genome-wide SNP genotypes for about three fifths of the 666 donors were used, and that subset was treated as a discovery cohort. All discovery cohort repertoires had been generated using a single sequencing platform. HLA typing covered class I and class II loci at four-digit resolution. The number of donors typed differed by locus, with 629-630 for A, B, C, DRB1 and DQB1, around 500 for DQA1, over 600 for DPA1, and approximately 470 for DPB1. Five DR-DQ haplotypes were handled as single units for association and clustering, since linkage in the cohort was strong. Across approximately 400 genotyped donors of the cohort, an average of approximately 240,000 unique TCR beta nucleotide sequences per donor were sequenced, and approximately 17% of those sequences were non-productive.

For this clone: No antigen is known for it.

The CDR3 sequence holds 13 residues, the cysteine and phenylalanine included. The CDR3 DNA has 39 bases and is translated from base 1. CDR1 and CDR2 are drawn from the germline V gene: SGHVS, FQNEAQ. Between the V and J ends, shortened by 5 bases and 6 bases respectively, the junction contains 14 bases. The cohort comprised some 700 healthy bone marrow donors. Cohort members were all nominally healthy when sampled, although unrecorded immune exposures were likely present. The donor was CMV seropositive and was included in the group of some 290 seropositive cohort members. Every donor gave a peripheral blood sample, and the peripheral blood mononuclear cells from that sample were used for TCR beta sequencing. Genomic DNA extraction from the blood cell samples was performed with the Qiagen DNeasy Blood Extraction Kit. The library was made by the immunoSEQ multiplex PCR assay. The multiplex PCR relied on a mix of 60 forward primers for TCR Vbeta segments and 13 reverse primers for TCR Jbeta segments. Amplification of the CDR3 region of rearranged TCR beta genes was performed with a multiplex PCR assay on genomic DNA. The amplified TCR beta libraries were sequenced on the Illumina HiSeq System as 87-base-pair reads. From the authors' description of their analysis: A later analysis counted around 72 million unique TCR beta chains across the 500 to 850 repertoires, and around 9.9 million of these chains were shared by at least two donors. Raw reads were error-corrected and collapsed into unique sequences with a nearest-neighbor algorithm that merged closely related sequences to remove PCR and sequencing errors. CDR3 sequences were aligned to IMGT reference sequences to assign V, D and J gene segments. For a sequence to be retained, at least a six-nucleotide match to both a V gene segment and a J gene segment was required. A rearrangement was called productive if the CDR3 had no stop codons and remained in frame with V and J, and every other rearrangement was called non-productive. Following IMGT convention, CDR3 was defined as the stretch from the second conserved V-encoded cysteine up to the conserved J-encoded phenylalanine. The earlier analysis of approximately 500 of the donors excluded sequences that lacked an unambiguous match to a single V gene segment. In an earlier analysis of several hundred of the donors, a V segment was called functional when productive rearrangements were above 56.7%, and segregating when the standard deviation between donors exceeded 5%. A statistical classification framework was built to diagnose cytomegalovirus status from the catalog of TCR beta chain sequences. In a later analysis, TCR nucleotide sequences were compared against IMGT/GENE-DB human TR gene sequences so that V and J genes could be assigned. The TCRdist pipeline was used in a later analysis to assign CDR3 sequences and most-parsimonious VDJ recombination scenarios. A later analysis defined each TCR beta chain by its CDR3 amino acid sequence plus V-gene family, and excluded reads lacking a unique V-gene family. As a way to deal with suspected cross-contamination and a sequencing artifact, a later analysis dropped roughly 600 nucleotide sequences that were highly shared and had low generation probability. In a later analysis, a clonal expansion index was calculated for each public chain from normalized within-repertoire ranks of inferred template counts. A later analysis computed generation probabilities with a VDJ recombination model fitted to out-of-frame rearrangements, and checked the results against IGoR. A later analysis scored TCR-TCR, TCR-HLA and TCR-CMV co-occurrence with hypergeometric tests, applying a repertoire-size bias correction to TCR pairs. In a later analysis, false discovery rates were estimated by permuting HLA or CMV assignments 20 times. In a later analysis, co-occurring TCRs were grouped using DBSCAN, with TCRdist sequence similarity added in when clustering inside HLA-allele-positive subsets. For co-occurrence clustering, repertoires with fewer than 30,000 or more than 120,000 public chains were excluded, along with several repertoires with anomalous nucleotide sharing. Held by TCRdb, this immuneACCESS table contains in-frame sequences only and omits some clones. Under half of the omission traces to an unresolved V gene where checked; the cause of the rest is unknown. V and J calls and clone size are given by that table; D and trimming were obtained from the DNA. The sample table includes tens of thousands of clones. The top ten clones comprise under 15% of the sample.

Study-wide findings and limitations: Compared with the roughly 720-donor mean, donors in an Asian-associated ancestry cluster had fewer N-insertions in productive TCRs, according to a later genetic analysis. Sequencing depth was assumed to be roughly uniform across donors in the presence/absence analyses, though that assumption may not hold. In a later analysis, over 15,000 TCR beta sequences were associated with specific HLA alleles at a false discovery rate of 0.05. It was suggested by the authors that the approach could potentially be generalized to other disease states and immunological phenotypes. In a later analysis, the rate of TCR association differed among HLA loci, with DRB1 alleles having the most associated TCRs and HLA-C alleles having the fewest. Because HLA typing was missing for some donors at each locus, association tests included only the typed subset. Linkage disequilibrium might explain the correlated functional status among segregating V segments, but an unknown experimental factor could not be excluded. According to a later analysis, most CMV-associated TCR beta chains appeared to be HLA-restricted, and the HLA associations seemed to be driven largely by CMV exposure. Only TCR beta chains were sequenced in this cohort, and the absence of alpha or paired-chain data limited detectable features. A later analysis reported that several top co-occurrence clusters appeared linked to parvovirus B19, influenza, CMV and Epstein-Barr virus. For the cohort, immune exposure information was limited to CMV serostatus. The study listed approximately 150 TCR beta chains as associated with cytomegalovirus. A cluster of highly shared sequence variants was judged likely to be a technical artifact of the sequencing pipeline. Some IMGT-functional V segments, including TRBV6-2 and TRBV6-3, could not be distinguished by the 87-base-pair reads and were therefore excluded. Three of the identified cytomegalovirus-associated TCR beta chains were confirmed in vitro to be specific for cytomegalovirus antigens. While some public TCRs were present in many individuals, most TCR sequences turned up only very rarely across donors. An earlier analysis of approximately 600 of the donors showed that most TCR beta V segments appeared in productive rearrangements either about 87% or about 30% of the time, which broadly matched IMGT annotations. Assigning TCR associations to individual alleles was difficult when HLA alleles, especially DR and DQ, strongly co-occurred. Fewer than 20 rarely observed V segments, including chromosome 9 orphons, were excluded from the earlier analysis of approximately 500 of the donors because counts were too low. In a later analysis, HLA-associated TCR beta chains showed more clonal expansion and lower generation probabilities than non-associated chains that were equally common. A further reported finding was that TCR beta sequences accurately predicted the HLA-A and HLA-B alleles for most subjects in the first cohort. The classifier was reported to diagnose cytomegalovirus status with high specificity and sensitivity in both the original and validation cohorts. A later genetic analysis associated a missense DCLRE1C variant with V-gene and J-gene trimming of TCR beta chains, and an independent cohort replicated the association.

This clonotype was obtained from a man aged 18 to 30 in good health and CMV-seropositive. Sequenced: PBMCs. Recombination linked TRBV7-8 to TRBJ2-7, with TRBD2 perhaps the D gene, on 6 matching bases. The CDR3 in this case is CASSLNSEGEQYF. The nucleotides are TGTGCCAGCAGCCTCAATTCGGAGGGCGAGCAGTACTTC.